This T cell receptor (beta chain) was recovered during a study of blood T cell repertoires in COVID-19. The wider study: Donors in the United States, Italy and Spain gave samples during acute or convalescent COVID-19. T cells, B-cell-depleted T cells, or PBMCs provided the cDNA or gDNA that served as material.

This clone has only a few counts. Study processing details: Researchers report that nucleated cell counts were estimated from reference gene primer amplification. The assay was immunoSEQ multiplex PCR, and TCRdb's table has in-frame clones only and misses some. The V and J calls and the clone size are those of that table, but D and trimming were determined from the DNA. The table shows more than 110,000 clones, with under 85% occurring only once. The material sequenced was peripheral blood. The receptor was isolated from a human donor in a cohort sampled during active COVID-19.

CDR3 in DNA: TGCGCCAGCAGTCATAGACAGGGAGAAGGGTTATACAATGAGCAGTTCTTC. Its protein product is CASSHRQGEGLYNEQFF. V is TRBV23-1 and J is TRBJ2-1; 7 bases agree with TRBD1. TRBV23-1 counts as an open reading frame of uncertain function. V lost 3 bases, J lost 4 bases, and 12 bases stayed unmatched. This CDR3 has 17 amino acids.